This TCR beta chain was captured by sequencing in a study of synovial regulatory T cells in juvenile arthritis. The CDR3 has 15 residues. Nucleotide data are not available. Germline V gives CDR1 LNHDA, CDR2 SQIVND (reference sequence). Assay: immunoSEQ multiplex PCR; the TCRdb copy retains only in-frame clones and omits some. The sample table includes 8,000 to 10,000 clones. The specimen was Treg cells from blood. The subset here: remaining (HLA-DR-negative) circulating blood Treg cells. The chain links TRBV19 to TRBJ1-6; no DNA is available, so the TRBD1 call from TCRdb remains unchecked. This receptor was obtained from a donor aged 2 to 35 with juvenile idiopathic arthritis. CDR3 protein: CASSGWTGGYSPLHF.